A selection of T cell receptor beta chains follows, all from one sample in a study of T cell repertoires in cytomegalovirus infection. No antigen is known for these receptors. From the reads, TCRdb called clonotypes with MiXCR, one entry per CDR3 protein. Counted here are some 800,000 distinct CDR3 sequences, just under 30% occurring once; the ten biggest clones make up under 15%. The sample was cultured CD8+ T cells from PBMCs, taken from culture after CMV antigen stimulation. Receptor source: a human donor in good health (CMV status not recorded). Some clones in this sample may be carry-over from other donors' samples. Both conserved end residues are part of each CDR3. Fields, in order: clone size, V gene, J gene, CDR3 length, D gene, CDR3 DNA, CDR3 protein. D genes are given only for firm matches. Size is stated for part of the rows, as once, few or many counts, or as a class when the clone is expanded.

size: -; V: TRBV27; J: TRBJ1-5; length: 13; D: -; DNA: TGTGCCAGCAGCTCTGGTCCCACTCAGCCCCAGCATTTT; CDR3: CASSSGPTQPQHF
size: -; V: TRBV7-9; J: TRBJ1-5; length: 15; D: -; DNA: TGTGCCAGCAGCGCCGGAAGGGGGGGAGGTCAGCCCCAGCATTTT; CDR3: CASSAGRGGGQPQHF
size: many; V: TRBV7-9; J: TRBJ1-2; length: 12; D: -; DNA: TGTGCCAGCGAACCCAAGGCGAGGGGCTACACCTTC; CDR3: CASEPKARGYTF
size: -; V: TRBV20-1; J: TRBJ2-5; length: 12; D: -; DNA: TGCAGTGCCGCGGAAAGGCAAGAGACCCAGTACTTC; CDR3: CSAAERQETQYF
size: many; V: TRBV7-8; J: TRBJ2-1; length: 15; D: TRBD2; DNA: TGTGCCAGCAGCTTAGGTGGACGGGGGGTGGATGAGCAGTTCTTC; CDR3: CASSLGGRGVDEQFF
size: few; V: TRBV28; J: TRBJ1-2; length: 16; D: -; DNA: TGTGCCAGCAGTCCACTCCTCCGGGACCTTAACTATGGCTACACCTTC; CDR3: CASSPLLRDLNYGYTF
size: many; V: TRBV7-6; J: TRBJ2-3; length: 16; D: -; DNA: TGTGCCAGCAGCTTAGCGTACGGGCCCCGCACAGATACGCAGTATTTT; CDR3: CASSLAYGPRTDTQYF
size: -; V: TRBV4-3; J: TRBJ1-4; length: 16; D: TRBD1; DNA: TGCGCCAGCAGCCCCGATAGGGGGCTCATTAATGAAAAACTGTTTTTT; CDR3: CASSPDRGLINEKLFF
size: -; V: TRBV7-2; J: TRBJ2-2; length: 16; D: TRBD2; DNA: TGTGCCAGCAGCTTAGAAGGTAGCGGGATCACCGGGGAGCTGTTTTTT; CDR3: CASSLEGSGITGELFF
size: few; V: TRBV4-2; J: TRBJ2-3; length: 16; D: TRBD2; DNA: TGTGCCAGCAGCCATCCCGGGACTATTAGCACAGATACGCAGTATTTT; CDR3: CASSHPGTISTDTQYF
size: -; V: TRBV5-1; J: TRBJ1-2; length: 13; D: -; DNA: TGCGCCAGCAGCTTGGTGCAGGGGCGAGGCTACACCTTC; CDR3: CASSLVQGRGYTF
size: -; V: TRBV7-3; J: TRBJ2-3; length: 15; D: TRBD2; DNA: TGTGCCAGCAGCTTACTAGCGGGGGTCGCAGATACGCAGTATTTT; CDR3: CASSLLAGVADTQYF
size: -; V: TRBV20-1; J: TRBJ1-5; length: 16; D: TRBD1; DNA: TGCAGTGCTAGAGTCGACAGGGATTTTAGCAATCAGCCCCAGCATTTT; CDR3: CSARVDRDFSNQPQHF
size: many; V: TRBV7-8; J: TRBJ2-1; length: 15; D: -; DNA: TGTGCCAGCAGCTTAGGTAGGGGTTGGTACAATGAGCAGTTCTTC; CDR3: CASSLGRGWYNEQFF
size: few; V: TRBV2; J: TRBJ2-2; length: 15; D: -; DNA: TGTGCCAGCAGTGAGGGGCACCATAACACCGGGGAGCTGTTTTTT; CDR3: CASSEGHHNTGELFF
size: few; V: TRBV7-2; J: TRBJ1-2; length: 17; D: -; DNA: TGTGCCAGCAGCTTAGAAGGGGGGACACCCCCTAACTATGGCTACACCTTC; CDR3: CASSLEGGTPPNYGYTF
size: -; V: TRBV10-3; J: TRBJ2-1; length: 15; D: -; DNA: TGTGCCATCAGTGGGGACGGCCTCTCCTACAATGAGCAGTTCTTC; CDR3: CAISGDGLSYNEQFF
size: -; V: TRBV6-1; J: TRBJ1-1; length: 14; D: -; DNA: TGTGCCAGCACCGTCGACAGGTCGAACACTGAAGCTTTCTTT; CDR3: CASTVDRSNTEAFF
size: -; V: TRBV9; J: TRBJ1-2; length: 14; D: -; DNA: TGTGCCAGCAGCGTCCGGGACGGCCCTCATGGCTACACCTTC; CDR3: CASSVRDGPHGYTF
size: -; V: TRBV15; J: TRBJ1-5; length: 18; D: TRBD1; DNA: TGTGCCACCAGCGGCGGACAGGGCGCCGTTTATAGCAATCAGCCCCAGCATTTT; CDR3: CATSGGQGAVYSNQPQHF